The 10 T cell receptor beta chains below come from one sample, sequenced in a study of Ad26.COV2.S vaccination and SARS-CoV-2 variants. TCRdb keeps only in-frame clones here, not all; method: immunoSEQ multiplex PCR. The table has more than 400,000 clones, less than 95% seen once. Treatment of the sample: approximately 18 received Ad26.COV2.S at low or high dose, single or two shots; several received placebo; per-sample allocation not given. Samples analyzed were those drawn on day 63 after the first vaccine or placebo injection. The sample was peripheral blood, taken in a trial of Ad26.COV2.S vaccine versus placebo. These receptors came from a person between 18 and 65 years old who received the Ad26.COV2.S COVID-19 vaccine or a placebo.

The rearrangement uses TRBV7-9 and TRBJ2-3; 10 nucleotides align to TRBD2. Trimming at V came to 4 bases and at J to 6 bases, leaving 10 bases not matched to a gene. The CDR3 runs to 16 residues. Germline CDR1 SEHNR, CDR2 FQNEAQ (reference sequence). CDR3: CASSSLAGVPADTQYF. The CDR3 bases are TGTGCCAGCAGCTCCCTAGCGGGAGTACCAGCTGATACGCAGTATTTT.

The chain combines TRBV15 with TRBJ1-5; D gene unclear. The germline V and J ends were trimmed by 7 bases and 2 bases, with 12 bases remaining between them. The CDR3 spans 14 residues. CDR1 is LNHNV, CDR2 YYDKDF, per germline (reference sequence). CDR3 in DNA: TGTGCCACCACCCGCACTAGGGGCAATCAGCCCCAGCATTTT. Protein: CATTRTRGNQPQHF.

This clone was observed a few times. The chain has TRBV9 and TRBJ2-7; D assignment may be TRBD1 or TRBD2 (5 bases each). Germline-derived CDR1 and CDR2 are SGDLS and YYNGEE. This CDR3 region has 14 residues. The germline V and J ends were trimmed by 1 base and 3 bases, with 11 bases remaining between them. CDR3 coding DNA: TGTGCCAGCAGCGTAAGGGACGGTAACTACGAGCAGTACTTC. This encodes CASSVRDGNYEQYF.

This sequence joins TRBV28 and TRBJ2-7, with 9 bases fitting TRBD2. This CDR3 region has 16 residues. Per the germline V gene, CDR1 is MDHEN and CDR2 is SYDVKM. After removal of 3 bases from V and 3 bases from J, the junction contained 9 bases not matched to a gene. The CDR3 spells CASSFRPRLAVYEQYF. The DNA for the CDR3 is TGTGCCAGCAGTTTCCGACCCCGACTAGCGGTCTACGAGCAGTACTTC.

This chain links TRBV19 with TRBJ2-5; 7 positions agree with TRBD2. This CDR3 is built from 16 residues. V lost 4 bases, J lost 2 bases, and 10 bases stayed unmatched. Germline V gene lookup returns CDR1 LNHDA and CDR2 SQIVND (reference sequence). The CDR3 nucleotides read TGTGCCAGTAGTAGAGGGGCGGGAGCTAGGCAAGAGACCCAGTACTTC. Translation: CASSRGAGARQETQYF.

The chain is built from TRBV28 and TRBJ2-7; no reliable D call. Trimming removed 6 bases at V and 7 bases at J, with 25 bases between. Germline assignment: CDR1 MDHEN and CDR2 SYDVKM. This CDR3 is built from 16 residues. The chain's CDR3 is CASSPLRKAGLREQYF. The CDR3 nucleotides read TGTGCCAGCAGCCCTCTCCGAAAAGCCGGTCTACGTGAGCAGTACTTC.

This chain uses TRBV28 with TRBJ1-4; D call uncertain. The V gene's germline CDR1 is MDHEN and CDR2 SYDVKM. Deletions cut 4 bases from V and 7 bases from J, with 10 bases between. The CDR3 consists of 13 residues. DNA for the CDR3: TGTGCCAGCAGTTCTCCTTTTGGTGAAAAACTGTTTTTT. It encodes CASSSPFGEKLFF.

The chain recombines TRBV9 with TRBJ2-6; no clear D. CDR3 length: 15 residues. Looked up from germline, CDR1 is SGDLS and CDR2 is YYNGEE. V dropped 2 bases and J dropped 2 bases, with 8 bases sitting between them. The CDR3: CASSVPETGANVLTF. For the CDR3, the DNA is TGTGCCAGCAGCGTCCCCGAGACTGGGGCCAACGTCCTGACTTTC.

The V gene is TRBV13, the J gene TRBJ2-1, with 7 positions matching TRBD2. The V segment lost 5 bases and the J segment 6 bases; nucleotides outside the gene matches: 7. CDR3 length: 14 amino acids. Germline CDR1 reads PRHDT; CDR2 reads FYEKMQ (reference sequence). This CDR3 reads CASSPAGEPNEQFF. For the CDR3, the DNA is TGTGCCAGCAGCCCCGCGGGAGAGCCCAATGAGCAGTTCTTC.

This clone was observed a few times. The chain employs TRBV2 and TRBJ2-1; tentative D call: TRBD2 (7 bases). The CDR3 runs 18 residues. The V gene's germline CDR1 is SNHLY and CDR2 FYNNEI. The V end lost 4 bases, the J end lost 4 bases, and 23 bases lay between the germline ends. DNA of the CDR3: TGTGCCAGCAGTGTACAGACCCGTCGGGGGGCGACATACAATGAGCAGTTCTTC. Its translation: CASSVQTRRGATYNEQFF. Complete variable domain (other parts from reference TRBV2 and TRBJ2-1): EPEVTQTPSHQVTQMGQEVILRCVPISNHLYFYWYRQILGQKVEFLVSFYNNEISEKSEIFDDQFSVERPDGSNFTLKIRSTKLEDSAMYFCASSVQTRRGATYNEQFFGPGTRLTVL.